This T cell receptor (beta chain) was sequenced in a study of T cell therapy after organ transplantation. Across the whole study: Expansion used a peptide pool of 30 HLA class I and II CMV epitopes. Two of the ten patients were classed as nonresponders. Study-level results: Post-therapy CD8 clonality change correlated inversely with pretherapy clonality. Effects of concurrent antirejection and antiviral medications were not evaluable.

With 1 base removed from V and 4 bases from J, the gap between germline ends came to 8 bases. The CDR3 length is 14 residues. Germline V gene lookup returns CDR1 SGHRS and CDR2 YFSETQ. With respect to this clone: No antigen is known for it.

Only in-frame clones appear in the TCRdb table, and some are missing; sequencing was by immunoSEQ multiplex PCR. The sample yields 51,000 or so clones, 85% to 95% seen once. The chain has TRBV5-1 and TRBJ2-2, with TRBD1 as a possible D gene (6 bases). The receptor's source is a human patient who had received a solid organ transplant and had CMV disease. The material was CD8+ T cells from blood, obtained before autologous CMV-specific T cell therapy. CDR3 region: CASSLQGITGELFF. The CDR3 coding sequence is TGCGCCAGCAGCTTGCAGGGGATCACCGGGGAGCTGTTTTTT.